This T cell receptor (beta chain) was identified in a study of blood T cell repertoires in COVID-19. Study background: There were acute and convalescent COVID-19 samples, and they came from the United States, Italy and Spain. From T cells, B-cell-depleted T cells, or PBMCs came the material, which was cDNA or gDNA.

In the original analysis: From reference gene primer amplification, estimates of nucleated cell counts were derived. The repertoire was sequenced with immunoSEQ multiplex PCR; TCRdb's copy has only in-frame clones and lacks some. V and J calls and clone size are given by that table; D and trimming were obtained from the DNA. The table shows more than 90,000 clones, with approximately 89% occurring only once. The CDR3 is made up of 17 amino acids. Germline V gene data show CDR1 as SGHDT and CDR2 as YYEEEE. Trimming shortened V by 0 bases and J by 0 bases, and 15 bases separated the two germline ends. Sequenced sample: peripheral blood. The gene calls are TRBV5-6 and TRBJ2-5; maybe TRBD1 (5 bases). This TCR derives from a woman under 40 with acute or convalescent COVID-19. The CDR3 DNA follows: TGTGCCAGCAGCTTGGGACAGATCAACCCGTACCAAGAGACCCAGTACTTC. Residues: CASSLGQINPYQETQYF.